This TCR beta chain was found in a study of CD4+ T cells in melanoma. Repertoires were generated with immunoSEQ multiplex PCR, while TCRdb's copy carries only in-frame clones and drops some. This table has 110,000 to 150,000 clones, about nine tenths appearing once. V lost 3 bases, J lost 7 bases, and 18 bases lay in between. Germline CDR1 and CDR2: SGHVS and FNYEAQ. This CDR3 region has 15 residues. The clonotype originates from a human donor with melanoma. The rearrangement joins TRBV7-6 to TRBJ1-2, with TRBD1 as a possible D gene (6 bases). This CDR3 is CASSFVMGAGSGYTF. The CDR3 nucleotides read TGTGCCAGCAGCTTTGTTATGGGGGCTGGATCTGGCTACACCTTC.